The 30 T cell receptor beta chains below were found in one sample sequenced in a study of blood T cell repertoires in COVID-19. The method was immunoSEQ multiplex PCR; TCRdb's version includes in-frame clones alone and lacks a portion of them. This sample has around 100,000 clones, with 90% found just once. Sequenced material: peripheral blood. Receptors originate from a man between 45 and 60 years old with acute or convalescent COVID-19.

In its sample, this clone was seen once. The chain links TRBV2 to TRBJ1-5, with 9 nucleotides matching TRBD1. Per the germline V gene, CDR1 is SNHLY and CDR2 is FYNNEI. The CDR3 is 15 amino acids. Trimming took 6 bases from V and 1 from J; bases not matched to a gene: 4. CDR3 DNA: TGTGCCAGCAGGCCGGGACAGGGAAGCAATCAGCCCCAGCATTTT. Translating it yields CASRPGQGSNQPQHF.

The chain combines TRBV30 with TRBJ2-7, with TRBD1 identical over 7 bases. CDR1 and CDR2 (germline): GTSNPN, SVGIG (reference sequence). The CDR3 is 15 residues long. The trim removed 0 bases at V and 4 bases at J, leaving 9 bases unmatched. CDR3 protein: CAWSVGGQGVYEQYF. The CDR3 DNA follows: TGTGCCTGGAGTGTGGGCGGGCAGGGGGTATACGAGCAGTACTTC.

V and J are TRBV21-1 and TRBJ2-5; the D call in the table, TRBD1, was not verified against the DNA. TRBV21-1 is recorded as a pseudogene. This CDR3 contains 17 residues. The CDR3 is CASSSKRGTGTQETQYF. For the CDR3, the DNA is TGTGCCAGCAGCTCTAAAAGGGGGACAGGGACACAAGAGACCCAGTACTTC.

CDR3 in amino acids: CASSLAWQISYEQYF. DNA of the CDR3: TGTGCCAGCAGCTTAGCGTGGCAGATTTCCTACGAGCAGTACTTC. The gene calls are TRBV11-2 and TRBJ2-7; D is ambiguous. CDR1 is SGHAT, CDR2 FQNNGV, per germline. The CDR3 is 15 amino acids. V lost 1 base and J 1 base, leaving 11 bases between the germline ends.

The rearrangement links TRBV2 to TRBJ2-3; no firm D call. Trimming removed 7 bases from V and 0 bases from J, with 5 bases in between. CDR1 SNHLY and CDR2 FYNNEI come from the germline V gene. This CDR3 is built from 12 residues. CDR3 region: CASTFSTDTQYF. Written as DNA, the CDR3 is TGTGCCAGCACGTTCAGCACAGATACGCAGTATTTT.

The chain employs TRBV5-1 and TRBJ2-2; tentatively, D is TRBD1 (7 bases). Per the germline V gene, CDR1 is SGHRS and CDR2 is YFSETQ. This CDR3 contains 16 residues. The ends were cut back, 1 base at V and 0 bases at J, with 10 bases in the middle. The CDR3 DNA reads TGCGCCAGCAGCTTGTCAGGGGGGACGAACACCGGGGAGCTGTTTTTT. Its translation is CASSLSGGTNTGELFF.

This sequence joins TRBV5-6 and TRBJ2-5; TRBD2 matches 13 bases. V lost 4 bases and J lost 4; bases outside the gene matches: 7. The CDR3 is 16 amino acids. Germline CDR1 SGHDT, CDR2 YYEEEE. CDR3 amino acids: CASSTGGLAGRETQYF. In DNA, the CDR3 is TGTGCCAGCAGCACCGGGGGACTAGCGGGAAGAGAGACCCAGTACTTC.

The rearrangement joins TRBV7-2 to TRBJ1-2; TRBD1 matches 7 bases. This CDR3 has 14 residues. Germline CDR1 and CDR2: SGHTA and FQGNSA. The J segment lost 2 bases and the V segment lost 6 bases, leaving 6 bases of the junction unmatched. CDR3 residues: CASSSDRVNYGYTF. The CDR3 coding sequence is TGTGCCAGCAGTTCAGACAGGGTCAACTATGGCTACACCTTC.

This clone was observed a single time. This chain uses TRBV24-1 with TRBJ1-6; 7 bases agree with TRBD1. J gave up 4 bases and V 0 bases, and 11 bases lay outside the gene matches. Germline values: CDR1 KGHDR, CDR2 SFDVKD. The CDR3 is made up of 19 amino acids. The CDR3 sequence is CATSDLDDRAAGYNSPLHF. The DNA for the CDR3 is TGTGCCACCAGTGATTTGGACGACAGGGCTGCGGGATATAATTCACCCCTCCACTTT.

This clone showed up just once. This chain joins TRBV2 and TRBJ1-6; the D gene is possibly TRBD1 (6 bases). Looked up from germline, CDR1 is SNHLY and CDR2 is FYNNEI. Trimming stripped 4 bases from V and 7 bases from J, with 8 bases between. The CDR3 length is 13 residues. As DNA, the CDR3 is TGTGCCAGCAGTGGACAGGCCAATTCACCCCTCCACTTT. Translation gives CASSGQANSPLHF. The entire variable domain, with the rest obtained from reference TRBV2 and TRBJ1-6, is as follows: EPEVTQTPSHQVTQMGQEVILRCVPISNHLYFYWYRQILGQKVEFLVSFYNNEISEKSEIFDDQFSVERPDGSNFTLKIRSTKLEDSAMYFCASSGQANSPLHFGNGTRLTVT.

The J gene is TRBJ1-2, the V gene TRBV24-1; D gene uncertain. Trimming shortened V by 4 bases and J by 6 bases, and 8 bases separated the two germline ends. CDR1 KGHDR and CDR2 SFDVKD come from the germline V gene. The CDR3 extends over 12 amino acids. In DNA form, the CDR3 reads TGTGCCACCAGTGACGAAAGCCATGGCTACACCTTC. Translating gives CATSDESHGYTF.

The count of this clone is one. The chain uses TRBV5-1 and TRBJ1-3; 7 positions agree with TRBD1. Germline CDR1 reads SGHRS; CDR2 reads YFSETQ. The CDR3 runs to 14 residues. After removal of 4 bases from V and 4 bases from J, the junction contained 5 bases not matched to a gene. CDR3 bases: TGCGCCAGCAGCACCGGGACAGCCGGAAACACCATATATTTT. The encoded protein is CASSTGTAGNTIYF.

CDR3 coding DNA: TGTGCCACCAGTGACCCACCCGGCACCGGGGAGCTGTTTTTT. Translation gives CATSDPPGTGELFF. The chain carries TRBV24-1 and TRBJ2-2; D uncertain. CDR3 size: 14 residues. The germline V and J ends were trimmed by 4 bases and 4 bases, with 9 bases remaining between them. Germline V CDR1 and CDR2: KGHDR, SFDVKD.

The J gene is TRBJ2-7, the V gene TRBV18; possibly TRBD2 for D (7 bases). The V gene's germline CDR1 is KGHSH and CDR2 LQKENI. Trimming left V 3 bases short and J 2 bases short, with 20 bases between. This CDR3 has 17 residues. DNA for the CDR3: TGTGCCAGCTCACCGGGGGGGCGGCAGGGGTCAACCTACGAGCAGTACTTC. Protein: CASSPGGRQGSTYEQYF.

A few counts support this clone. CDR3 amino acids: CASSRTGDEQYF. DNA of the CDR3: TGTGCCAGCAGCCGGACCGGGGACGAGCAGTACTTC. The chain links TRBV3-1 (or the pseudogene TRBV3-2) to TRBJ2-7, with a weak D call TRBD2 (5 bases). The CDR3 consists of 12 residues. V was cut by 4 bases and J by 5 bases, with 9 bases left in between. The germline V gene has CDR1 LGHDT and CDR2 YNNKEL (reference sequence).

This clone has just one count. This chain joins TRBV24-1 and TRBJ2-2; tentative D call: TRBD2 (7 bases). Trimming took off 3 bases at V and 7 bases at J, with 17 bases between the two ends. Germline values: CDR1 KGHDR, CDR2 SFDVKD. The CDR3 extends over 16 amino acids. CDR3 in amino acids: CATSDPGGRRDGELFF. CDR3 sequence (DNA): TGTGCCACCAGTGATCCCGGGGGGCGCAGGGACGGGGAGCTGTTTTTT.

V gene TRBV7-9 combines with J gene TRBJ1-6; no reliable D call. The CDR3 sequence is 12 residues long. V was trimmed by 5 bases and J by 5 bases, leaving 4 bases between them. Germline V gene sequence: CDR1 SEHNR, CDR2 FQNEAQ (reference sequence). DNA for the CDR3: TGTGCCAGCAGCGTCAATAATTCACCCCTCCACTTT. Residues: CASSVNNSPLHF.

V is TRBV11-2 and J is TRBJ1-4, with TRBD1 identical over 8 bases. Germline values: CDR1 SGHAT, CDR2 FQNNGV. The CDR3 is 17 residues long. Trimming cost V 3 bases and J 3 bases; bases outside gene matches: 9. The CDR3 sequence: CASSFDRQGYPNEKLFF. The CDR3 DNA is TGTGCCAGCAGCTTCGATCGACAGGGGTACCCTAATGAAAAACTGTTTTTT.

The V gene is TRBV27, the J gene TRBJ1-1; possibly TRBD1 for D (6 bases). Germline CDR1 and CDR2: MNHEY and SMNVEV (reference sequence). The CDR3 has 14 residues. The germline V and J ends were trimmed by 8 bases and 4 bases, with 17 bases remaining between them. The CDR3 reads CASRPTGSATEAFF. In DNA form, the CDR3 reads TGTGCCAGCCGACCTACAGGGTCGGCCACTGAAGCTTTCTTT.

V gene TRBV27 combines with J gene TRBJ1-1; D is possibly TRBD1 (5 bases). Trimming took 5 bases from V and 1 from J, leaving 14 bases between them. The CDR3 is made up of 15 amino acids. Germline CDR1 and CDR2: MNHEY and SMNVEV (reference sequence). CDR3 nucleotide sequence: TGTGCCAGCAGTCCTTGGGACTCCCCGAACACTGAAGCTTTCTTT. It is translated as CASSPWDSPNTEAFF.

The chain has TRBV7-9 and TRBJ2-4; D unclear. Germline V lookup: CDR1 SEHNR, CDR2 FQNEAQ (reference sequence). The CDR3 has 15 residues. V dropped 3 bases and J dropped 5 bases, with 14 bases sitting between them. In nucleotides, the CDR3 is TGTGCCAGCAGCTTCGCCGAGACATGGGAAAACATTCAGTACTTC. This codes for CASSFAETWENIQYF.

The CDR3: CSVEAAGNYTF. CDR3 nucleotides: TGCAGCGTTGAAGCGGCAGGGAACTACACCTTC. The J gene is TRBJ1-2, the V gene TRBV29-1; a possible D gene is TRBD1 (5 bases). The germline V and J ends were trimmed by 1 base and 10 bases, with 10 bases remaining between them. The V gene's germline CDR1 is SQVTM and CDR2 ANQGSEA. This CDR3 has 11 residues.

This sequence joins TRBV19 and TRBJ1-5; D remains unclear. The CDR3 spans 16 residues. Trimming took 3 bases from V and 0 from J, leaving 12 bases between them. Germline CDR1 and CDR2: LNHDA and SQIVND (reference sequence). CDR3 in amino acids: CASSIPHSYSNQPQHF. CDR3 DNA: TGTGCCAGTAGTATCCCCCACAGCTATAGCAATCAGCCCCAGCATTTT.

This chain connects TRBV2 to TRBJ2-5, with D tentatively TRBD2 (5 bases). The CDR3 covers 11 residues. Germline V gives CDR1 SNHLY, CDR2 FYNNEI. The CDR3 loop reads CGSGLGETQYF. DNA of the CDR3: TGTGGAAGCGGCTTGGGAGAGACCCAGTACTTC.

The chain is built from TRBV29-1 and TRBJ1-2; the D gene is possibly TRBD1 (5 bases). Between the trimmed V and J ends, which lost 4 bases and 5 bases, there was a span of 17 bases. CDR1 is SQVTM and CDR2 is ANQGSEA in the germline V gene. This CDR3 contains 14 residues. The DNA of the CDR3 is TGCAGCGTTGCCGGTACGGCAGGGCATTATGGCTACACCTTC. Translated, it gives CSVAGTAGHYGYTF.

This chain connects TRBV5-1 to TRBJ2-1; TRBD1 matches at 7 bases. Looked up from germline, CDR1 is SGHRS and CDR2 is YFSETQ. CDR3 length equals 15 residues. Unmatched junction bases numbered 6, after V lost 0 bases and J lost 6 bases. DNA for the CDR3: TGCGCCAGCAGCTTGGCCCCCGGGACAGCCAATGAGCAGTTCTTC. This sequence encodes CASSLAPGTANEQFF. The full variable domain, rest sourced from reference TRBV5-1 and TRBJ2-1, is KAGVTQTPRYLIKTRGQQVTLSCSPISGHRSVSWYQQTPGQGLQFLFEYFSETQRNKGNFPGRFSGRQFSNSRSEMNVSTLELGDSALYLCASSLAPGTANEQFFGPGTRLTVL.

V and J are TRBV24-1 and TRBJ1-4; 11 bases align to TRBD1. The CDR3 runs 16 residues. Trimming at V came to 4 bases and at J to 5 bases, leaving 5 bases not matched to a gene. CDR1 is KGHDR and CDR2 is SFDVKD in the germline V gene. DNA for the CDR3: TGTGCCACCAGTGACCCCGGGACAGGGGGAAATGAAAAACTGTTTTTT. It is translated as CATSDPGTGGNEKLFF.

CDR3 DNA: TGCGCCAGCAGCCCACGAACAGGACTAGCGGGAGTGGAGCAGTACTTC. This translates into CASSPRTGLAGVEQYF. This rearrangement joins TRBV4-3 to TRBJ2-7, with 13 bases aligning to TRBD2. This CDR3 comprises 16 residues. V shed 4 bases and J 7 bases; nucleotides not matched to a gene: 10. In germline, CDR1 is LGHNA, CDR2 YSLEER.

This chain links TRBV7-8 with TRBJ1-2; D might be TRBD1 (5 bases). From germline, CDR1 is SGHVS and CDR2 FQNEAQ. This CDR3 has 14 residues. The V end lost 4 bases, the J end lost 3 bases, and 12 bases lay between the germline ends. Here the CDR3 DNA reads TGTGCCAGCAGCTCCGTCCGGGGGTACTATGGCTACACCTTC. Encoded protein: CASSSVRGYYGYTF.

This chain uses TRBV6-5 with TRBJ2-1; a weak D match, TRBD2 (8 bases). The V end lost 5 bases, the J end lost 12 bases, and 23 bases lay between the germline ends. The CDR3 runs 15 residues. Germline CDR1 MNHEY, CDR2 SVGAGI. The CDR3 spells CASSINRGAGGVQFF. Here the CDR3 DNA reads TGTGCCAGCAGTATAAACAGGGGAGCCGGGGGGGTGCAGTTCTTC.